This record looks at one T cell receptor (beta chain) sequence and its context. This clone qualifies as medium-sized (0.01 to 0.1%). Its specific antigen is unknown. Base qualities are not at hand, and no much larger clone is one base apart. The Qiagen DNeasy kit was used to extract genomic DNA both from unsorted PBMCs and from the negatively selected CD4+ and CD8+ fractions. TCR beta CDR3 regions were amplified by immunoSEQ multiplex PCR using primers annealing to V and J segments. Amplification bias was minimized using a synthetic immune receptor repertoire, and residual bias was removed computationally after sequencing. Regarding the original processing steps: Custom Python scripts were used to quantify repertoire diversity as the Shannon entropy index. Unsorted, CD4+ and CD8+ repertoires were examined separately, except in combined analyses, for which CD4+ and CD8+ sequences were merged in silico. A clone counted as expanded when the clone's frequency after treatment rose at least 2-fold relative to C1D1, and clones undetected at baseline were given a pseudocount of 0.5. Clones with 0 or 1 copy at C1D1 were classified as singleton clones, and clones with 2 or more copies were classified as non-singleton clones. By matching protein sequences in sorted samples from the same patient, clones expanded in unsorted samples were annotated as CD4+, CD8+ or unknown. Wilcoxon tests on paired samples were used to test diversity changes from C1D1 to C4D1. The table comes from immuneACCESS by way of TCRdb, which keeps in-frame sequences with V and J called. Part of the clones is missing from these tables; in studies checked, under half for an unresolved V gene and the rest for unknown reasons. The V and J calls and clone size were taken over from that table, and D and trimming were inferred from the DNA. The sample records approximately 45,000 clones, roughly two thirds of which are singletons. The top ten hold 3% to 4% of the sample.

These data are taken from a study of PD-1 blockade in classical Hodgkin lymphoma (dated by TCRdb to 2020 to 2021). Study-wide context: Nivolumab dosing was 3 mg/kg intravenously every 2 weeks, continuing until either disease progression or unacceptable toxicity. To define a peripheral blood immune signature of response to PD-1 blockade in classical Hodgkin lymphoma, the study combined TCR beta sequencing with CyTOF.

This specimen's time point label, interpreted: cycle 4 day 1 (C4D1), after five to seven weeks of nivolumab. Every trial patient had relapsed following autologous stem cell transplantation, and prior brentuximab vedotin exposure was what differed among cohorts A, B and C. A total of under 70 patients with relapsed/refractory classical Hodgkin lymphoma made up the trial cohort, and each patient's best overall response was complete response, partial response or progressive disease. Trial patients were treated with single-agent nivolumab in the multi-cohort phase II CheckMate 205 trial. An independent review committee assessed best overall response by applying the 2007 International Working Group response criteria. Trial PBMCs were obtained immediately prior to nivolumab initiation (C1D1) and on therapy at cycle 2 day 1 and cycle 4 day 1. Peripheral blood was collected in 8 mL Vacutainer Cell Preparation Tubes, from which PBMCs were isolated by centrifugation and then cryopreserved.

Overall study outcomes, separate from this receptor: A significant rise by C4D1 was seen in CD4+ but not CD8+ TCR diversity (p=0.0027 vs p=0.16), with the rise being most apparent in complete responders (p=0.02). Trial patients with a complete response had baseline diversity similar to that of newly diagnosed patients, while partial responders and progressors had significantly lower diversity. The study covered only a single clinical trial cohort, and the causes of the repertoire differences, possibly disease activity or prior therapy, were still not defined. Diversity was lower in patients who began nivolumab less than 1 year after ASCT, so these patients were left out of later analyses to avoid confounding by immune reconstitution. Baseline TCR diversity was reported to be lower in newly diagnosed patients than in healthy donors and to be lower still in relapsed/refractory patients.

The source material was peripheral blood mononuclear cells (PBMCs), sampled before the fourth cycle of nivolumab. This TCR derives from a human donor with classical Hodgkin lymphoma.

The bases are TGTGCCAGCAGCCAGGGGCAGGGGGCTCCCACAGATACGCAGTATTTT. This yields the protein CASSQGQGAPTDTQYF. The chain employs TRBV2 and TRBJ2-3; 8 of the junction bases match TRBD1. The CDR3 starts with the cysteine, ends with the phenylalanine, and has 16 residues. Just the 48-base CDR3 DNA is kept, in frame starting at base 1. For CDR1 and CDR2, the germline V gene lists SNHLY and FYNNEI. Relative to germline, V is missing 6 bases and J is missing 2 bases, with 10 bases of the junction outside any gene match.